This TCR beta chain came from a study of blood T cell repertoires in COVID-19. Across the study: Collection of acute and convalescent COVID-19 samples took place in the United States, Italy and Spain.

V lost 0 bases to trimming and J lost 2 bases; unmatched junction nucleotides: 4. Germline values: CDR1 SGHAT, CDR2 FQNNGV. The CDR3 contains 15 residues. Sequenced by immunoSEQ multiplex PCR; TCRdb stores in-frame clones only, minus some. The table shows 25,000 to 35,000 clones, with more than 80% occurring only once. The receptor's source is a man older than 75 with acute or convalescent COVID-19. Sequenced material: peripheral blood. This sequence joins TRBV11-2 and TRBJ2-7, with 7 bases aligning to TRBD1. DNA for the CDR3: TGTGCCAGCAGCTTAGAGGGTGGGACAGCCTACGAGCAGTACTTC. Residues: CASSLEGGTAYEQYF.